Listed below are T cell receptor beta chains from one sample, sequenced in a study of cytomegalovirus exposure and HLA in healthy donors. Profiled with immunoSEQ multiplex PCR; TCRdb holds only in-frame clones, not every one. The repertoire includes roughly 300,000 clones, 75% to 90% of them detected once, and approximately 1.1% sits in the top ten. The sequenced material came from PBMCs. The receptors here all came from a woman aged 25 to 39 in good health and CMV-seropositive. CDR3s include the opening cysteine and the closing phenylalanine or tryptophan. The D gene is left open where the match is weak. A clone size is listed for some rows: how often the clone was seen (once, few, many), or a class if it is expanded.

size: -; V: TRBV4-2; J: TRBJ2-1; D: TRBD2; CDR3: CASSQGTSGIYNEQFF; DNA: TGTGCCAGCAGCCAGGGGACTAGCGGTATATACAATGAGCAGTTCTTC
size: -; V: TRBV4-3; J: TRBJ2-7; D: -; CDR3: CASSQDRNFLYEQYF; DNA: TGCGCCAGCAGCCAAGATAGGAACTTCCTCTACGAGCAGTACTTC
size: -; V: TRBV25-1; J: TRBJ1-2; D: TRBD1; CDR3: CASSGGQGLGGYTF; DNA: TGTGCCAGCAGTGGGGGACAGGGGTTGGGCGGCTACACCTTC
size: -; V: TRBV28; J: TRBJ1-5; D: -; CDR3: CASSRVWGSNQPQHF; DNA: TGTGCCAGCAGTCGGGTCTGGGGTAGCAATCAGCCCCAGCATTTT
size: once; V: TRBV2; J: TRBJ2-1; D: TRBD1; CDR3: CASSDTGGKFNEQFF; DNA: TGTGCCAGCAGTGACACAGGGGGGAAATTCAATGAGCAGTTCTTC
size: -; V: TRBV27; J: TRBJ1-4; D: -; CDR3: CASSFRQAATNEKLFF; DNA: TGTGCCAGCAGTTTTAGACAGGCCGCAACTAATGAAAAACTGTTTTTT
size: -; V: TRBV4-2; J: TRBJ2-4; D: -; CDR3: CASSPGGPGKNIQYF; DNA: TGTGCCAGCAGCCCCGGTGGACCGGGAAAAAACATTCAGTACTTC
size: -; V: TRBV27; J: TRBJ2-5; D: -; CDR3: CASSFGGQETQYF; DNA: TGTGCCAGCAGTTTTGGAGGACAAGAGACCCAGTACTTC
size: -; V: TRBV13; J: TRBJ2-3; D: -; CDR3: CASSLAWDLGKDTQYF; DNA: TGTGCCAGCAGCTTAGCGTGGGACTTGGGGAAAGATACGCAGTATTTT
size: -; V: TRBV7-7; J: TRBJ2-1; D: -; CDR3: CASSSSRAADEQFF; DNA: TGTGCCAGCAGCTCTAGTAGGGCGGCTGATGAGCAGTTCTTC
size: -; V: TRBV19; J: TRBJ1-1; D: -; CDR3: CASSIGQNTEAFF; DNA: TGTGCCAGTAGTATAGGGCAAAACACTGAAGCTTTCTTT
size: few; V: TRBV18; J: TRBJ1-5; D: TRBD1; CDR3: CASSRDSGVNSNQPQHF; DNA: TGTGCCAGCTCAAGGGACAGCGGGGTTAATAGCAATCAGCCCCAGCATTTT
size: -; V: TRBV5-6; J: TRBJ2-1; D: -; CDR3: CASSLVGRNEQFF; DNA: TGTGCCAGCAGCTTGGTTGGGAGAAATGAGCAGTTCTTC
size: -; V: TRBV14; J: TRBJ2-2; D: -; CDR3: CASSQEPRRRAGELFF; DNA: TGTGCCAGCAGCCAAGAGCCTCGGAGGCGGGCCGGGGAGCTGTTTTTT
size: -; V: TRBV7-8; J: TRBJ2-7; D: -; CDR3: CASSLNPGWEYEQYF; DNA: TGTGCCAGCAGCTTAAATCCAGGGTGGGAGTACGAGCAGTACTTC
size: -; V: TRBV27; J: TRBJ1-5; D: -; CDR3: CASSLSQGSNQPQHF; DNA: TGTGCCAGCAGTTTATCCCAGGGTAGCAATCAGCCCCAGCATTTT
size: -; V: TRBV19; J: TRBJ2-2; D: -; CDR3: CASSLSGNTGELFF; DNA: TGTGCCAGTAGCCTTAGTGGGAACACCGGGGAGCTGTTTTTT
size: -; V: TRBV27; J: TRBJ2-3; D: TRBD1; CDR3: CASSFGERQGTYF; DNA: TGTGCCAGCAGTTTCGGGGAGAGACAGGGGACGTATTTT
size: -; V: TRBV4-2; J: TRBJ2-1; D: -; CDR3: CASRGEGAFYNEQFF; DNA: TGTGCCAGCAGGGGGGAGGGGGCATTTTACAATGAGCAGTTCTTC
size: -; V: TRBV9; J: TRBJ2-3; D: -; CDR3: CASSPKRGTDTQYF; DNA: TGTGCCAGCAGCCCAAAAAGGGGCACAGATACGCAGTATTTT
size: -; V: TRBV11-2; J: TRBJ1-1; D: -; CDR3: CASSPSPLNTEAFF; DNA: TGTGCCAGCAGCCCCTCGCCCCTGAACACTGAAGCTTTCTTT
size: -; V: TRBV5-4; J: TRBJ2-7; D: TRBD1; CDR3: CASSRWDRVYEQYF; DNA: TGTGCCAGCAGCCGGTGGGACAGGGTTTACGAGCAGTACTTC
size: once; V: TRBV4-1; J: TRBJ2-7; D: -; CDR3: CASSQDPVPYEQYF; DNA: TGCGCCAGCAGCCAAGACCCCGTGCCCTACGAGCAGTACTTC
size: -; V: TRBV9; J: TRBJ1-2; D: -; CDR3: CASSVGTDPLGGYTF; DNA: TGTGCCAGCAGCGTAGGAACAGACCCCCTGGGTGGCTACACCTTC